The 2 T cell receptor beta chains listed next were all sequenced from one sample in a study of T cell repertoires in cytomegalovirus infection. TCRdb re-called the reads with MiXCR, one entry per CDR3 protein. This sample carries around 300,000 distinct CDR3 sequences, about 26% of them seen once, and the ten largest clones take 11% to 15%. Source material: PBMCs. All receptors come from a human donor in good health (CMV status not recorded). Some clones in this sample may be carry-over from other donors' samples.

This clonotype was seen ten or more times. The rearrangement joins TRBV19 to TRBJ2-3, with D possibly matching TRBD1 (5 bases). The V and J ends lost 3 bases and 7 bases respectively, with 20 bases between them. Germline CDR1 is LNHDA and CDR2 is SQIVND (reference sequence). CDR3 length: 16 amino acids. The CDR3 coding sequence is TGTGCCAGTAGTATGGTCTCGACAGTTCTGATGAATACGCAGTATTTT. It encodes CASSMVSTVLMNTQYF.

In its sample, this clonotype was seen a few times. The chain is built from TRBV6-5 and TRBJ1-2; TRBD1 agrees at 7 bases. After removal of 0 bases from V and 6 bases from J, the junction contained 4 bases not matched to a gene. The CDR3 has 14 residues. Germline V gives CDR1 MNHEY, CDR2 SVGAGI. The CDR3: CASSYSRGGDGYTF. The CDR3 nucleotides read TGTGCCAGCAGTTACTCGAGAGGGGGCGATGGCTACACCTTC.